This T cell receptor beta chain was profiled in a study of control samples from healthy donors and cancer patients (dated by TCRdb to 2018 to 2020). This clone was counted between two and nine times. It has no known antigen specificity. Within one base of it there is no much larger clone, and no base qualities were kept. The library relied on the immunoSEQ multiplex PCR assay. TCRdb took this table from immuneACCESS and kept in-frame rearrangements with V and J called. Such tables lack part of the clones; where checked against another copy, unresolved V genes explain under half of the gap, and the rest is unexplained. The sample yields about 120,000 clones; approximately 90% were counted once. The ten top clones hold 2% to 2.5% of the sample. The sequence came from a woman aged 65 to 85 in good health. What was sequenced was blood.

The nucleotides are TGTGCCAGCAGCGTAGGTCCAGAAAACTATGGCTACACCTTC. This encodes CASSVGPENYGYTF. This sequence uses TRBV9 and TRBJ1-2; there is no confident call for the D gene. At the junction V is shortened by 0 bases and J by 2 bases, with 8 bases in between. The cysteine opens and the phenylalanine closes a CDR3 of 14 amino acids. The kept DNA is CDR3 alone, 42 bases in frame from the first base. The germline V gene yields SGDLS for CDR1 and YYNGEE for CDR2.